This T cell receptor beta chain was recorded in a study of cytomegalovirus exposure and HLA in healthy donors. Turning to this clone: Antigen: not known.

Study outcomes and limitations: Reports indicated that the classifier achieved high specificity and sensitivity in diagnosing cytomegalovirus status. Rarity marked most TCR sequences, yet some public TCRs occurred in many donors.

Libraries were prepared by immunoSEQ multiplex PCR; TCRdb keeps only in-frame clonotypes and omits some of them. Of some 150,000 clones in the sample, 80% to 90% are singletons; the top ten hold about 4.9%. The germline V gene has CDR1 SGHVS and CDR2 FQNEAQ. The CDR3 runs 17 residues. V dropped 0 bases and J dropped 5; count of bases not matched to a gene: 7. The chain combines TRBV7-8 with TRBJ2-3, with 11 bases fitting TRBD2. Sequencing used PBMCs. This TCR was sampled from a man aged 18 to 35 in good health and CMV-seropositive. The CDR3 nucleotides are TGTGCCAGCAGCTTAGCGCGGGCTAGCGGGGGGAGAGATACGCAGTATTTT. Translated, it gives CASSLARASGGRDTQYF.